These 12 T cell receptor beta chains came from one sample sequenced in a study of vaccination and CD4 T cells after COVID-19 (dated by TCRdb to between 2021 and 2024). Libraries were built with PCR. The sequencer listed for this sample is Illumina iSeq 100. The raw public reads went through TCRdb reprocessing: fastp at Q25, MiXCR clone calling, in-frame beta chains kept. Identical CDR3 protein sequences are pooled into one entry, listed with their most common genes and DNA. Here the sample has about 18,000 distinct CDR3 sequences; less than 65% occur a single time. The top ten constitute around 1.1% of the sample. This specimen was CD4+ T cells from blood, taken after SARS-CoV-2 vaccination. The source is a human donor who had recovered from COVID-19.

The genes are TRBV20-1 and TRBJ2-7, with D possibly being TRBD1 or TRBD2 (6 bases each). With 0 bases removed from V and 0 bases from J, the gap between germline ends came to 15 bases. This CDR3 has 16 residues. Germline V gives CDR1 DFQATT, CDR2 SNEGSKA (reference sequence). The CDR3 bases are TGCAGTGCTAGAGATAGGGGGGTTTTAAGCTCCTACGAGCAGTACTTC. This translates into CSARDRGVLSSYEQYF.

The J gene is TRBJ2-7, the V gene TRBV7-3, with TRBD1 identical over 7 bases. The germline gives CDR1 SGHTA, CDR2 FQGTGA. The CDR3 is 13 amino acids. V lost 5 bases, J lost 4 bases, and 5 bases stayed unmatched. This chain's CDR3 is CASSTGQRYEQYF. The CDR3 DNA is TGTGCCAGCAGCACGGGACAGAGATACGAGCAGTACTTC.

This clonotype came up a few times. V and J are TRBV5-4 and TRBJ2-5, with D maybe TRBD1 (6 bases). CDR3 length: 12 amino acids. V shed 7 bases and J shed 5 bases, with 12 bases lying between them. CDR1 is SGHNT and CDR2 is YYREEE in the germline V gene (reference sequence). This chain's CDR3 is CASGRDIETQYF. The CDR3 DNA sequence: TGTGCCAGCGGCCGGGACATTGAGACCCAGTACTTC.

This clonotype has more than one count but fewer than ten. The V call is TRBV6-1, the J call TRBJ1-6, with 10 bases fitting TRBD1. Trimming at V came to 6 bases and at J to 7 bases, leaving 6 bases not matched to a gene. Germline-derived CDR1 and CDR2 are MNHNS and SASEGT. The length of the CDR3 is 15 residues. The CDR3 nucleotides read TGTGCCAGCAGAACCGACAGGGGGCACAATTCACCCCTCCACTTT. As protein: CASRTDRGHNSPLHF.

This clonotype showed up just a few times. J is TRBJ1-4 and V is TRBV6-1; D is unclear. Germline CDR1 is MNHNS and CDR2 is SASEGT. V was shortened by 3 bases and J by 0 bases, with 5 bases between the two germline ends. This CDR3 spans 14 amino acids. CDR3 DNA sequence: TGTGCCAGCAGTGATGGGTCAACTAATGAAAAACTGTTTTTT. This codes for CASSDGSTNEKLFF.

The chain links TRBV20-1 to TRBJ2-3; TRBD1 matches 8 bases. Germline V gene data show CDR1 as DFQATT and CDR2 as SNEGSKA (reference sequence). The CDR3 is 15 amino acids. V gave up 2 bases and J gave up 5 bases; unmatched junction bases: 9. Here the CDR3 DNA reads TGCAGTGCTAGATCTAGACAGGGGTGGATAGATACGCAGTATTTT. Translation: CSARSRQGWIDTQYF.

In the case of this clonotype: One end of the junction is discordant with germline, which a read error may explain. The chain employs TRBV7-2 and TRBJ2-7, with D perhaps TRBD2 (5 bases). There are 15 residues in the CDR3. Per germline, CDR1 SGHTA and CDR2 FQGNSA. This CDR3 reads CASSSSLIGSYGQYF. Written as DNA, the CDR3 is TGTGCCAGCAGCTCCTCCCTCATAGGGAGCTACGGGCAGTACTTC.

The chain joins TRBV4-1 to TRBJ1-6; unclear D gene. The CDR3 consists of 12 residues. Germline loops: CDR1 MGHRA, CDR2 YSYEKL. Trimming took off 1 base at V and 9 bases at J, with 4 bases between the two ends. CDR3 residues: CASSQGSSPLHF. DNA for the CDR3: TGCGCCAGCAGCCAAGGAAGTTCACCCCTCCACTTT.

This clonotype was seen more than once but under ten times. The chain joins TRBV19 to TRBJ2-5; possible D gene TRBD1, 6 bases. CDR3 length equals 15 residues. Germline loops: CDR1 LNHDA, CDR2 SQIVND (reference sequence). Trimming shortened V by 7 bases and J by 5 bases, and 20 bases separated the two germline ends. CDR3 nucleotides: TGTGCCAGTACCAACAGGGCTAGCCCCTGGGAGACCCAGTACTTC. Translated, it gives CASTNRASPWETQYF.

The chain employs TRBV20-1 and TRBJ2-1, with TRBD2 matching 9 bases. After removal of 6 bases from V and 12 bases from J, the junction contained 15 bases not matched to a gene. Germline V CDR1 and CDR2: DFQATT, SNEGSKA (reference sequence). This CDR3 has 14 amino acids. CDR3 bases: TGCAGTGCCGAGTTGGGACTAGCCGGGTTTAGGCAGTTCTTC. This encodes CSAELGLAGFRQFF.

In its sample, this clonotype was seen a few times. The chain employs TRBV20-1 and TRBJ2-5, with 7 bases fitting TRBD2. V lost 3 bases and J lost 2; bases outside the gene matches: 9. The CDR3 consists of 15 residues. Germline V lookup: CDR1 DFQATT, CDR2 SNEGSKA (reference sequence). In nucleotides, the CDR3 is TGCAGTGCTAGTCGAGTGGGACTACTACAAGAGACCCAGTACTTC. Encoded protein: CSASRVGLLQETQYF.

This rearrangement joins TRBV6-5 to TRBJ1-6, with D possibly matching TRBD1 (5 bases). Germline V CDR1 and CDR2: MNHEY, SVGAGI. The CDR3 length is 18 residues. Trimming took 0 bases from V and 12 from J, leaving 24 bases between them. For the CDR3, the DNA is TGTGCCAGCAGTTACTCGAAACTCCCGGGCGGGGCGGGAGGACCCCTCCACTTT. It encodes CASSYSKLPGGAGGPLHF.